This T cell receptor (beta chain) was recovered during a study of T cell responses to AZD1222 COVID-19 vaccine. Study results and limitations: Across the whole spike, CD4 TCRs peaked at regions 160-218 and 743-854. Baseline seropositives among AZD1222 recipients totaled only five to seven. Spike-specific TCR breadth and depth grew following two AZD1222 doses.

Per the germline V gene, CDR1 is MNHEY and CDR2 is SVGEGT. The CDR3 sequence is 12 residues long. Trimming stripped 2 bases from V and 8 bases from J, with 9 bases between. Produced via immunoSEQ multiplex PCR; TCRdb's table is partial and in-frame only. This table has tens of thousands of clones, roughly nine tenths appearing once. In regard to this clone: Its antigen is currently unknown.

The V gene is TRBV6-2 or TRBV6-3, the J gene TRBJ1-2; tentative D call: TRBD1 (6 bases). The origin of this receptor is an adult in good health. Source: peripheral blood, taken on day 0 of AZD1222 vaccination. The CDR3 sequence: CASSYNRVGYTF. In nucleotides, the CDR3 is TGTGCCAGCAGTTACAACAGGGTCGGCTACACCTTC.